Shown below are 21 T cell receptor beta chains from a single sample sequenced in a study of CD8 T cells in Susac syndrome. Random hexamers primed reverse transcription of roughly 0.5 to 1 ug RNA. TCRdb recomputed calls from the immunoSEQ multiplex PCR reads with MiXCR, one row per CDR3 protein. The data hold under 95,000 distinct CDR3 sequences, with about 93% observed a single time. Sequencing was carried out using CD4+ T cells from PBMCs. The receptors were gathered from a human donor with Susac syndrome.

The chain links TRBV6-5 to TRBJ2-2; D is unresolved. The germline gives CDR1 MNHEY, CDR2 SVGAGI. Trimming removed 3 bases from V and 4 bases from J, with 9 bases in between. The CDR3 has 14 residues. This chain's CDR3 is CASSYRGSTGELFF. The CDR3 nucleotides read TGTGCCAGCAGTTATCGAGGTAGCACCGGGGAGCTGTTTTTT.

In DNA, the CDR3 is TGTGCCAGCAGCTCCGCGGCCTCCCAAGAGACCCAGTACTTC. Protein sequence: CASSSAASQETQYF. The gene calls are TRBV7-9 and TRBJ2-5; D not resolved. This CDR3 has 14 amino acids. V lost 4 bases to trimming and J lost 1 base, with 10 bases between them. CDR1 is SEHNR and CDR2 is FQNEAQ in the germline V gene (reference sequence).

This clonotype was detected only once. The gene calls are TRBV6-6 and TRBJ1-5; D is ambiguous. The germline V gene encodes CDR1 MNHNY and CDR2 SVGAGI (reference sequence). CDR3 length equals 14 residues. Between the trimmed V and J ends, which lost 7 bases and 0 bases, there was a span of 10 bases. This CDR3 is CASNRPGSNQPQHF. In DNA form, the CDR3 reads TGTGCCAGCAATAGACCGGGTAGCAATCAGCCCCAGCATTTT.

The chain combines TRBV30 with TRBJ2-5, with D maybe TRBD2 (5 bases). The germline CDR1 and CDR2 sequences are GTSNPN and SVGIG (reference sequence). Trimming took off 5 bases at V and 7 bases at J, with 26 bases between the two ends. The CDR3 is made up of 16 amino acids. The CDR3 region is CAWGGPAGGPVRTQYF. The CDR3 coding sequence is TGTGCCTGGGGAGGTCCCGCCGGTGGGCCGGTTAGGACCCAGTACTTC.

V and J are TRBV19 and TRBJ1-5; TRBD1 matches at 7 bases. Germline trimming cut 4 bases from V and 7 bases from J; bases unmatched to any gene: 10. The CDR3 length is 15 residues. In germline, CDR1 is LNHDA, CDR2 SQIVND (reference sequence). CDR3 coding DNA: TGTGCCAGTAGTAACACCGGACAGGAGGCGCAGCCCCAGCATTTT. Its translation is CASSNTGQEAQPQHF.

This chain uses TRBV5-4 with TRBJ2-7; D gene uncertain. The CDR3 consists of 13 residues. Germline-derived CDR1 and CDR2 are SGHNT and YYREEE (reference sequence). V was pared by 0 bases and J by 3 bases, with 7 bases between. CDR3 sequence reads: CASSLDIRYEQYF. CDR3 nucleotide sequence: TGTGCCAGCAGCTTGGACATCCGCTACGAGCAGTACTTC.

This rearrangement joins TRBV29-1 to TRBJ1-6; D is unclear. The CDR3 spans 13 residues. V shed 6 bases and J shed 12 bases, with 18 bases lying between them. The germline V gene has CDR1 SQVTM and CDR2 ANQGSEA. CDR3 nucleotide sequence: TGCAGCGTCCAAATTACAGCGACGGGACCCCTCCACTTT. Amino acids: CSVQITATGPLHF. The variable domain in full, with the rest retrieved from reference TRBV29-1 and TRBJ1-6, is SAVISQKPSRDICQRGTSLTIQCQVDSQVTMMFWYRQQPGQSLTLIATANQGSEATYESGFVIDKFPISRPNLTFSTLTVSNMSPEDSSIYLCSVQITATGPLHFGNGTRLTVT.

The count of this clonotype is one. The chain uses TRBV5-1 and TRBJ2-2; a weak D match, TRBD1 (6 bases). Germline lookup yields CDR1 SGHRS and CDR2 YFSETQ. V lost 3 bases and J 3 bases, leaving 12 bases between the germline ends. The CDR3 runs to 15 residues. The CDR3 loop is CASSWTVQDTGELFF. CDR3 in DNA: TGCGCCAGCAGCTGGACAGTGCAAGACACCGGGGAGCTGTTTTTT.

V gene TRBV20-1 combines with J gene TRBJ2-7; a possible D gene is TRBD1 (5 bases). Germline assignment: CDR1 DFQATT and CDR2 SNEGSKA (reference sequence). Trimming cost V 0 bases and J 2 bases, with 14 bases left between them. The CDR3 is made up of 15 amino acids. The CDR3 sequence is CSARDRGQSTYEQYF. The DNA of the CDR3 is TGCAGTGCTAGAGATAGGGGCCAGTCCACCTACGAGCAGTACTTC.

As DNA, the CDR3 is TGTGCCAGCAGTGGGGACGACTACGAGCAGTACTTC. This sequence encodes CASSGDDYEQYF. The chain carries TRBV2 and TRBJ2-7; the D call may be TRBD1 or TRBD2 (5 bases each). Trimming stripped 4 bases from V and 3 bases from J, with 7 bases between. Germline V lookup: CDR1 SNHLY, CDR2 FYNNEI. The CDR3 runs to 12 residues.

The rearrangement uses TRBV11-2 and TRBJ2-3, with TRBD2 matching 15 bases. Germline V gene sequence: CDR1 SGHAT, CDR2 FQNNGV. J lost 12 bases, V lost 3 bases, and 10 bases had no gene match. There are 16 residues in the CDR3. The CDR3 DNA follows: TGTGCCAGCAGCTTGGACGGACTAGCGGGGGGGTCTATCCAGTATTTT. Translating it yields CASSLDGLAGGSIQYF.

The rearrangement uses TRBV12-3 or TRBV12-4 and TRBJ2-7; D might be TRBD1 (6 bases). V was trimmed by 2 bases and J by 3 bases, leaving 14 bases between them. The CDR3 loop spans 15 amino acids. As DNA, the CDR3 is TGTGCCAGCAGTTTATCAGGTCAGGGGTACTACGAGCAGTACTTC. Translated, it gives CASSLSGQGYYEQYF.

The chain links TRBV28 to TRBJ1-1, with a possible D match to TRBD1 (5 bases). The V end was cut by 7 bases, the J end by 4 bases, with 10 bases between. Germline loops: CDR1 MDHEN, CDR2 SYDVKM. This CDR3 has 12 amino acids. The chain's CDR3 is CASTAGTTEAFF. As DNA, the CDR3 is TGTGCCAGCACAGCAGGGACCACTGAAGCTTTCTTT.

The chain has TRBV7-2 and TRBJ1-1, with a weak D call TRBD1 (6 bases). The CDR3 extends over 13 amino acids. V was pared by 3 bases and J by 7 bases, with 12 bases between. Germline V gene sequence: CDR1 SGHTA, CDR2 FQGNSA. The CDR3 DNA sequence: TGTGCCAGCAGCTTCTACAGGGACCGTGAAGCTTTCTTT. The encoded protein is CASSFYRDREAFF. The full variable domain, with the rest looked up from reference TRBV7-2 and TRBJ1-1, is GAGVSQSPSNKVTEKGKDVELRCDPISGHTALYWYRQSLGQGLEFLIYFQGNSAPDKSGLPSDRFSAERTGGSVSTLTIQRTQQEDSAVYLCASSFYRDREAFFGQGTRLTVV.

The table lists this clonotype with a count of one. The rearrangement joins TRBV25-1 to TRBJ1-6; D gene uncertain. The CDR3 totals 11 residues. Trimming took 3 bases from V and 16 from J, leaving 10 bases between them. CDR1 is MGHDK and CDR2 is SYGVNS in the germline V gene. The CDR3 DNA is TGTGCCAGCAGTGAGTCACTGCTGCTCCACTTT. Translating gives CASSESLLLHF.

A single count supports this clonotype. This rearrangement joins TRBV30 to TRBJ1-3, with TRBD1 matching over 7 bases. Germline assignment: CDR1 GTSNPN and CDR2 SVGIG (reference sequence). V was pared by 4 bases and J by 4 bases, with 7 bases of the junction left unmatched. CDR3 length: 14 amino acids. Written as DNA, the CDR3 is TGTGCCTGGAAAATCCCAGGGGGAGGAAACACCATATATTTT. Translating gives CAWKIPGGGNTIYF.

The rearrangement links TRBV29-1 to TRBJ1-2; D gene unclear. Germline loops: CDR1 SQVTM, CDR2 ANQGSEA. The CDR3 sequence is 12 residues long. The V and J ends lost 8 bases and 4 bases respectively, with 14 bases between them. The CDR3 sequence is CSPHRVGYGYTF. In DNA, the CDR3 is TGCAGCCCCCATCGTGTTGGCTATGGCTACACCTTC.

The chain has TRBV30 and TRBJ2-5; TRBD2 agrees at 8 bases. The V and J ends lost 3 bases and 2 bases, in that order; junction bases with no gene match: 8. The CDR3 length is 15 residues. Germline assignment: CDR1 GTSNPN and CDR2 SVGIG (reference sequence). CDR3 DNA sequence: TGTGCCTGGAGGGAGGCGGGGGGTTTTCAAGAGACCCAGTACTTC. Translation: CAWREAGGFQETQYF.

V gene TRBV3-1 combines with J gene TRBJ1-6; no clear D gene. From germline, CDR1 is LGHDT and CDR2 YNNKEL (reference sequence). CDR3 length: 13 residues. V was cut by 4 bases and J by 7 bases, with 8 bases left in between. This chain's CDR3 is CASSLTNNSPLHF. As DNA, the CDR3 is TGTGCCAGCAGCCTCACGAACAATTCACCCCTCCACTTT.

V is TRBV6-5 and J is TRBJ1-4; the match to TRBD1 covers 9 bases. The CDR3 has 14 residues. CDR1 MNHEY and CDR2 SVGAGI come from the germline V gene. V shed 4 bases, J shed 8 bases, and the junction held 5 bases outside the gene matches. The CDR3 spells CASSFTGGREKLFF. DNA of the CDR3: TGTGCCAGCAGTTTTACAGGGGGCAGGGAAAAACTGTTTTTT.

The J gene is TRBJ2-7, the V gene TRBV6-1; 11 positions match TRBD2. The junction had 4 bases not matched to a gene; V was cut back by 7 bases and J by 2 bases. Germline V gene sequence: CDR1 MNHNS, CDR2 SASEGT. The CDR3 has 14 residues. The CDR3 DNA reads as TGTGCCAGCATTTCGACTAGCGGGGCCTACGAGCAGTACTTC. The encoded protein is CASISTSGAYEQYF.